The TCR beta chain under discussion was sequenced for a study of blood T cell repertoires in COVID-19. Study-level background: Whether acute or convalescent, the COVID-19 samples came from the United States, Italy and Spain. PBMCs, B-cell-depleted T cells, or T cells provided the cDNA or gDNA that made up the material.

V shed 4 bases, J shed 5 bases, and the junction held 6 bases outside the gene matches. CDR1 is LGHNA, CDR2 YNFKEQ, per germline. The CDR3 is made up of 16 amino acids. In the study's own analysis: Counts of nucleated cells, estimated from reference gene primer amplification, were obtained. Repertoires were generated with immunoSEQ multiplex PCR, while TCRdb's copy carries only in-frame clones and drops some. From that table come the V and J calls and clone size; the DNA was used to work out D and trimming. The data contain about 140,000 clones, 70% to 90% of them singletons. Sequenced: peripheral blood. V is TRBV4-2 and J is TRBJ2-5, with TRBD2 identical over 14 bases. The receptor was isolated from a man in his 70s with acute or convalescent COVID-19. The DNA for the CDR3 is TGTGCCAGCAGCCGATCGACTAGCGGGGGGGGCGAGACCCAGTACTTC. Translated: CASSRSTSGGGETQYF.